This TCR beta chain was retrieved from a study of blood T cell repertoires in COVID-19. Overall study context: Sites across the United States, Italy and Spain contributed samples from acute and convalescent COVID-19.

Sequencing used immunoSEQ multiplex PCR; TCRdb keeps in-frame clones, though not all of them. The data contain around 150,000 clones, around 84% of them singletons. The CDR3 runs 16 residues. Looked up from germline, CDR1 is SGHRS and CDR2 is YFSETQ. Trimming cost V 4 bases and J 0 bases; bases outside gene matches: 3. Comments on this clone: The sample carries other DNA sequences with the same CDR3.

This chain uses TRBV5-1 with TRBJ1-4, with TRBD1 identical over 10 bases. The sample comprised peripheral blood. This receptor was taken from a human donor with acute or convalescent COVID-19. The donor label of this sample is uncertain. CDR3 nucleotide sequence: TGCGCCAGCAGCCTTGGACAGGGGGCAACTAATGAAAAACTGTTTTTT. This gives the protein CASSLGQGATNEKLFF.